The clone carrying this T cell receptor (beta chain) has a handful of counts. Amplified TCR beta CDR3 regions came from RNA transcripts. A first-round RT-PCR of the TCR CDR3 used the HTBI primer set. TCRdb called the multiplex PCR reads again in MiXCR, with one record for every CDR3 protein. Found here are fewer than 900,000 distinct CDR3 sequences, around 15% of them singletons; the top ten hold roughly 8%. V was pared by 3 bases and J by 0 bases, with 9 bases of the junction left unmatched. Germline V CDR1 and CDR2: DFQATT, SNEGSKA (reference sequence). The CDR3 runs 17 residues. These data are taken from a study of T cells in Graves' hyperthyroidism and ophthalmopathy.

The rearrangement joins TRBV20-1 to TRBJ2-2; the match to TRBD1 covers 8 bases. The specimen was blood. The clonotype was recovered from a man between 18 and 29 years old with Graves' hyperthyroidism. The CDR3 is CSARVTGGFANTGELFF. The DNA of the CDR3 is TGCAGTGCTAGGGTAACAGGGGGTTTCGCGAACACCGGGGAGCTGTTTTTT.